Listed below are T cell receptor beta chains from one sample, sequenced in a study of blood T cells in healthy people across ages. TCRdb re-derived calls from the 5' RACE reads in MiXCR, one entry per CDR3 protein. Of approximately 580,000 distinct CDR3 sequences in the sample, around 24% are singletons; the top ten hold 8.7%. This sample was also put to use in a study of T cells of mothers and their children.

Input material: blood. These receptor sequences come from a boy aged 5-17 years in good health. CDR3s include the opening cysteine and the closing phenylalanine or tryptophan. Fields, in order: clone size, V gene, J gene, D gene, CDR3 protein, CDR3 DNA. A D gene is named only where the DNA matches it firmly. Size values are once, few and many counts, or a class for expanded clones, and some rows have none.

clone size: -
V gene: TRBV28
J gene: TRBJ1-1
D gene: -
CDR3 protein: CASIFMGGTEAFF
CDR3 DNA: TGTGCCAGCATTTTTATGGGGGGCACTGAAGCTTTCTTT

clone size: -
V gene: TRBV6-5
J gene: TRBJ2-7
D gene: -
CDR3 protein: CAAKGGGKYEQYF
CDR3 DNA: TGTGCCGCCAAGGGAGGGGGTAAATACGAGCAGTACTTC

clone size: -
V gene: TRBV2
J gene: TRBJ1-1
D gene: -
CDR3 protein: CASSRTEMNTEAFF
CDR3 DNA: TGTGCCAGCAGTCGGACAGAAATGAACACTGAAGCTTTCTTT

clone size: -
V gene: TRBV6-5
J gene: TRBJ2-3
D gene: -
CDR3 protein: CASSMYRATTDTQYF
CDR3 DNA: TGTGCCAGCAGTATGTACAGGGCGACCACAGATACGCAGTATTTT

clone size: few
V gene: TRBV5-6
J gene: TRBJ1-5
D gene: -
CDR3 protein: CAGSARYQPQHF
CDR3 DNA: TGTGCCGGCAGCGCGCGGTATCAGCCCCAGCATTTT

clone size: -
V gene: TRBV29-1
J gene: TRBJ2-1
D gene: -
CDR3 protein: CSVVALWSSYNEQFF
CDR3 DNA: TGCAGCGTTGTGGCGCTCTGGAGCTCCTACAATGAGCAGTTCTTC

clone size: -
V gene: TRBV5-4
J gene: TRBJ1-4
D gene: -
CDR3 protein: CASSPPGAISNEKLFF
CDR3 DNA: TGTGCCAGCAGCCCCCCCGGAGCCATCTCTAATGAAAAACTGTTTTTT

clone size: few
V gene: TRBV4-2
J gene: TRBJ1-4
D gene: TRBD1
CDR3 protein: CASSQDRGSNEKLFF
CDR3 DNA: TGTGCCAGCAGCCAGGACAGGGGCTCTAATGAAAAACTGTTTTTT

clone size: -
V gene: TRBV27
J gene: TRBJ2-7
D gene: -
CDR3 protein: CASSRIADLYEQYF
CDR3 DNA: TGTGCCAGCAGCAGAATAGCGGATCTCTACGAGCAGTACTTC

clone size: -
V gene: TRBV5-1
J gene: TRBJ2-5
D gene: -
CDR3 protein: CASSLAGDVTQYF
CDR3 DNA: TGCGCCAGCAGCTTGGCAGGGGATGTGACCCAGTACTTC

clone size: -
V gene: TRBV11-2
J gene: TRBJ1-4
D gene: TRBD1
CDR3 protein: CASSLGGQGGDEELFF
CDR3 DNA: TGTGCCAGCAGCTTAGGTGGACAGGGAGGAGATGAAGAACTGTTTTTT

clone size: -
V gene: TRBV7-2
J gene: TRBJ2-7
D gene: TRBD2
CDR3 protein: CASSTGLAPTYEQYF
CDR3 DNA: TGTGCCAGCAGCACTGGACTAGCGCCGACCTACGAGCAGTACTTC

clone size: -
V gene: TRBV7-2
J gene: TRBJ2-3
D gene: -
CDR3 protein: CASSLERVDTQYF
CDR3 DNA: TGTGCCAGCAGCTTAGAGAGGGTTGATACGCAGTATTTT

clone size: -
V gene: TRBV24-1
J gene: TRBJ1-4
D gene: TRBD1
CDR3 protein: CATSDVGGSSEKLFF
CDR3 DNA: TGTGCCACCAGTGACGTAGGGGGCTCGAGTGAAAAACTGTTTTTT

clone size: few
V gene: TRBV7-2
J gene: TRBJ1-5
D gene: -
CDR3 protein: CASSVQGNQPQHF
CDR3 DNA: TGTGCCAGCAGCGTCCAGGGCAATCAGCCCCAGCATTTT

clone size: -
V gene: TRBV12-3/TRBV12-4
J gene: TRBJ2-1
D gene: TRBD1
CDR3 protein: CASSDRDRVGNEQFF
CDR3 DNA: TGTGCCAGCAGTGACCGGGACAGGGTTGGCAATGAGCAGTTCTTC

clone size: many
V gene: TRBV29-1
J gene: TRBJ2-1
D gene: -
CDR3 protein: CSVDWDVHNEQFF
CDR3 DNA: TGCAGCGTGGACTGGGACGTGCACAATGAGCAGTTCTTC

clone size: few
V gene: TRBV20-1
J gene: TRBJ1-2
D gene: -
CDR3 protein: CSANPGAYGYTF
CDR3 DNA: TGCAGTGCTAACCCGGGGGCCTATGGCTACACCTTC

clone size: few
V gene: TRBV4-3
J gene: TRBJ1-1
D gene: -
CDR3 protein: CASSQDRVSVNTEAFF
CDR3 DNA: TGCGCCAGCAGCCAAGATCGTGTTTCTGTGAACACTGAAGCTTTCTTT

clone size: -
V gene: TRBV12-3/TRBV12-4
J gene: TRBJ2-5
D gene: TRBD2
CDR3 protein: CASSSAGAGETQYF
CDR3 DNA: TGTGCCAGCAGTTCCGCGGGAGCAGGCGAGACCCAGTACTTC

clone size: -
V gene: TRBV25-1
J gene: TRBJ1-6
D gene: TRBD1
CDR3 protein: CASSESHRGQWNSPLHF
CDR3 DNA: TGTGCCAGCAGTGAATCCCACAGGGGGCAATGGAATTCACCCCTCCACTTT

clone size: few
V gene: TRBV4-3
J gene: TRBJ2-7
D gene: -
CDR3 protein: CASSQAWDSAYEQYF
CDR3 DNA: TGCGCCAGCAGCCAAGCATGGGATTCCGCCTACGAGCAGTACTTC

clone size: few
V gene: TRBV7-2
J gene: TRBJ2-3
D gene: -
CDR3 protein: CASSPTIDLDTQYF
CDR3 DNA: TGTGCCAGCAGCCCGACCATTGACCTAGATACGCAGTATTTT

clone size: -
V gene: TRBV28
J gene: TRBJ1-2
D gene: TRBD1
CDR3 protein: CASSLTSTGYPDGYAF
CDR3 DNA: TGTGCCAGCAGCCTCACATCGACAGGGTACCCCGATGGCTACGCCTTC

clone size: once
V gene: TRBV5-1
J gene: TRBJ2-2
D gene: TRBD2
CDR3 protein: CASGPSGGRTGELFF
CDR3 DNA: TGCGCCAGCGGACCTAGCGGGGGACGGACCGGGGAGCTGTTTTTT

clone size: -
V gene: TRBV18
J gene: TRBJ2-7
D gene: TRBD2
CDR3 protein: CASSPPELAGGSSYEQYF
CDR3 DNA: TGTGCCAGCTCACCGCCGGAACTAGCGGGAGGGAGCTCCTACGAGCAGTACTTC

clone size: -
V gene: TRBV20-1
J gene: TRBJ1-2
D gene: -
CDR3 protein: CSARLIGTTNYGYTF
CDR3 DNA: TGCAGTGCTAGGCTAATTGGGACGACCAACTATGGCTACACCTTC

clone size: -
V gene: TRBV7-9
J gene: TRBJ2-1
D gene: TRBD1
CDR3 protein: CASSFGQGANNEQFF
CDR3 DNA: TGTGCCAGCAGCTTCGGGCAGGGGGCCAACAATGAGCAGTTCTTC

clone size: -
V gene: TRBV27
J gene: TRBJ2-7
D gene: -
CDR3 protein: CASSTGGRVSSYEQYF
CDR3 DNA: TGTGCCAGCAGCACCGGAGGACGGGTCAGCTCCTACGAGCAGTACTTC

clone size: -
V gene: TRBV29-1
J gene: TRBJ2-1
D gene: TRBD2
CDR3 protein: CSVEESLAGEQFF
CDR3 DNA: TGCAGCGTTGAAGAAAGTCTAGCGGGTGAGCAGTTCTTC

clone size: few
V gene: TRBV19
J gene: TRBJ1-1
D gene: TRBD1
CDR3 protein: CASSKGQWNTEAFF
CDR3 DNA: TGTGCCAGTAGTAAGGGACAGTGGAACACTGAAGCTTTCTTT

clone size: -
V gene: TRBV5-5
J gene: TRBJ2-7
D gene: -
CDR3 protein: CASSWRAGRKISYEQYF
CDR3 DNA: TGTGCCAGCAGCTGGAGGGCAGGCAGAAAGATCTCCTACGAGCAGTACTTC

clone size: -
V gene: TRBV27
J gene: TRBJ1-2
D gene: -
CDR3 protein: CASRVTGANYGYTF
CDR3 DNA: TGTGCCAGCAGGGTGACGGGAGCTAACTATGGCTACACCTTC

clone size: -
V gene: TRBV27
J gene: TRBJ2-1
D gene: -
CDR3 protein: CASSPASRSNEQFF
CDR3 DNA: TGTGCCAGCAGTCCCGCTAGCAGATCCAATGAGCAGTTCTTC

clone size: -
V gene: TRBV12-3/TRBV12-4
J gene: TRBJ2-2
D gene: -
CDR3 protein: CASSLVFPVLAPEANTGELFF
CDR3 DNA: TGTGCCAGCAGTTTAGTTTTCCCCGTCCTGGCACCCGAAGCGAACACCGGGGAGCTGTTTTTT

clone size: -
V gene: TRBV6-1
J gene: TRBJ2-7
D gene: TRBD2
CDR3 protein: CASSEGRGLADYEQYF
CDR3 DNA: TGTGCCAGCAGTGAAGGACGAGGACTAGCGGATTACGAGCAGTACTTC

clone size: -
V gene: TRBV7-9
J gene: TRBJ2-7
D gene: TRBD1
CDR3 protein: CASSQQTGGDEQYF
CDR3 DNA: TGTGCCAGCAGCCAGCAGACAGGGGGCGACGAGCAGTACTTC

clone size: -
V gene: TRBV7-2
J gene: TRBJ2-5
D gene: TRBD2
CDR3 protein: CASSLVALAGEETQYF
CDR3 DNA: TGTGCCAGCAGCTTAGTTGCACTAGCGGGAGAAGAGACCCAGTACTTC

clone size: -
V gene: TRBV28
J gene: TRBJ1-5
D gene: -
CDR3 protein: CASSLGGAINQPQHF
CDR3 DNA: TGTGCCAGCAGTTTAGGGGGCGCGATCAATCAGCCCCAGCATTTT

clone size: many
V gene: TRBV7-2
J gene: TRBJ1-2
D gene: -
CDR3 protein: CASSDPDYGYTF
CDR3 DNA: TGTGCCAGCAGCGATCCAGACTATGGCTACACCTTC

clone size: once
V gene: TRBV20-1
J gene: TRBJ2-2
D gene: TRBD2
CDR3 protein: CSARIAGVNTGELFF
CDR3 DNA: TGCAGTGCTAGGATAGCGGGGGTAAACACCGGGGAGCTGTTTTTT

clone size: few
V gene: TRBV15
J gene: TRBJ1-1
D gene: -
CDR3 protein: CATLREQGLNTEAFF
CDR3 DNA: TGTGCCACCCTAAGAGAGCAAGGGTTAAACACTGAAGCTTTCTTT

clone size: few
V gene: TRBV6-2/TRBV6-3
J gene: TRBJ2-5
D gene: -
CDR3 protein: CASSYRGDPTLF
CDR3 DNA: TGTGCCAGCAGCTACCGAGGGGACCCGACCCTCTTC

clone size: many
V gene: TRBV14
J gene: TRBJ2-5
D gene: -
CDR3 protein: CASSHWVGPQETQYF
CDR3 DNA: TGTGCCAGCAGCCATTGGGTGGGACCTCAAGAGACCCAGTACTTC

clone size: few
V gene: TRBV7-9
J gene: TRBJ1-5
D gene: -
CDR3 protein: CASSPRTDNQPQHF
CDR3 DNA: TGTGCCAGCAGCCCTCGGACGGACAATCAGCCCCAGCATTTT

clone size: medium-sized
V gene: TRBV2
J gene: TRBJ2-7
D gene: TRBD2
CDR3 protein: CASNLAGGYEQYF
CDR3 DNA: TGTGCCAGCAACCTAGCGGGTGGTTACGAGCAGTACTTC

clone size: -
V gene: TRBV6-5
J gene: TRBJ1-1
D gene: TRBD1
CDR3 protein: CASSYSTGQGGEAFF
CDR3 DNA: TGTGCCAGCAGTTACTCGACGGGACAGGGGGGTGAAGCTTTCTTT

clone size: -
V gene: TRBV5-1
J gene: TRBJ2-3
D gene: TRBD1
CDR3 protein: CASSHTSGQGRTDTQYF
CDR3 DNA: TGTGCCAGCAGCCATACCTCGGGACAGGGGAGGACAGATACGCAGTATTTT

clone size: many
V gene: TRBV6-2/TRBV6-3
J gene: TRBJ2-6
D gene: TRBD1
CDR3 protein: CASSYLRTGVPSGANVLTF
CDR3 DNA: TGTGCCAGCAGTTACTTACGGACAGGGGTCCCCTCTGGGGCCAACGTCCTGACTTTC

clone size: few
V gene: TRBV28
J gene: TRBJ2-5
D gene: -
CDR3 protein: CASSLYGPQYF
CDR3 DNA: TGTGCCAGCAGTTTATACGGACCCCAGTACTTC

clone size: -
V gene: TRBV5-5
J gene: TRBJ2-1
D gene: -
CDR3 protein: CASSTRGGDNEQFF
CDR3 DNA: TGTGCCAGCAGCACGAGAGGGGGAGACAATGAGCAGTTCTTC

clone size: few
V gene: TRBV5-1
J gene: TRBJ1-1
D gene: -
CDR3 protein: CASTMGVSGGTEAFF
CDR3 DNA: TGCGCCAGCACCATGGGTGTCTCCGGGGGCACTGAAGCTTTCTTT

clone size: -
V gene: TRBV20-1
J gene: TRBJ2-1
D gene: -
CDR3 protein: CSASDSGSSYNEQFF
CDR3 DNA: TGCAGTGCTAGCGATAGTGGAAGCTCCTACAATGAGCAGTTCTTC

clone size: -
V gene: TRBV29-1
J gene: TRBJ2-7
D gene: TRBD2
CDR3 protein: CSARTSGGPLANYEQYF
CDR3 DNA: TGCAGCGCAAGGACTAGCGGGGGTCCCCTGGCCAACTACGAGCAGTACTTC

clone size: many
V gene: TRBV6-4
J gene: TRBJ2-2
D gene: TRBD1
CDR3 protein: CASGRGQDTGELFF
CDR3 DNA: TGTGCCAGCGGAAGGGGGCAGGACACCGGGGAGCTGTTTTTT

clone size: -
V gene: TRBV4-1
J gene: TRBJ2-1
D gene: -
CDR3 protein: CASSQPGRGELEQFF
CDR3 DNA: TGCGCCAGCAGCCAACCGGGACGTGGAGAATTGGAGCAGTTCTTC

clone size: -
V gene: TRBV7-9
J gene: TRBJ1-2
D gene: -
CDR3 protein: CASREWTDHYGYTF
CDR3 DNA: TGTGCCAGCAGGGAATGGACAGACCACTATGGCTACACCTTC

clone size: -
V gene: TRBV18
J gene: TRBJ2-7
D gene: -
CDR3 protein: CASSPATSSYEQYF
CDR3 DNA: TGTGCCAGCTCACCTGCTACCAGCTCCTACGAGCAGTACTTC

clone size: -
V gene: TRBV18
J gene: TRBJ2-7
D gene: TRBD1
CDR3 protein: CASSLQGSEQYF
CDR3 DNA: TGTGCCAGCTCACTACAGGGGTCCGAGCAGTACTTC

clone size: -
V gene: TRBV4-3
J gene: TRBJ1-4
D gene: TRBD1
CDR3 protein: CASSQVTGYEQLFF
CDR3 DNA: TGCGCCAGCAGCCAAGTGACAGGGTATGAACAACTGTTTTTT